These 29 T cell receptor beta chains came from one sample sequenced in a study of T-cell memory formation after mild COVID-19. TCRdb redid the calling of the 5' RACE reads with MiXCR, one entry per CDR3 protein. The repertoire consists of 55,000 to 70,000 distinct CDR3 sequences, with 28% occurring once and the leading ten covering roughly two fifths. The sequencing input was PBMCs or a T cell subset sorted from them (not recorded which). Receptors were obtained from a man between 18 and 35 years old who had mild COVID-19 (a few samples of this study predate the infection). Cell type and time point are not known.

J is TRBJ2-3 and V is TRBV7-6; D might be TRBD2 (6 bases). The V and J ends lost 0 bases and 4 bases respectively, with 17 bases between them. Germline values: CDR1 SGHVS, CDR2 FNYEAQ. This CDR3 comprises 17 residues. CDR3: CASSLAGLGRSADTQYF. DNA of the CDR3: TGTGCCAGCAGCTTAGCTGGGCTTGGGAGGTCGGCAGATACGCAGTATTTT.

The gene calls are TRBV6-5 and TRBJ2-1; D is unresolved. The CDR3 has 14 residues. CDR1 is MNHEY, CDR2 SVGAGI, per germline. Trimming took 0 bases from V and 8 from J, leaving 11 bases between them. The CDR3 region has the DNA TGTGCCAGCAGTTACTCGGCGGAAAGCGATGAGCAGTTCTTC. Its translation is CASSYSAESDEQFF.

The V gene is TRBV5-1, the J gene TRBJ1-5; D ambiguous. Germline CDR1 is SGHRS and CDR2 is YFSETQ. The CDR3 extends over 13 amino acids. Trimming pared 4 bases from V and 7 bases from J, leaving 12 bases between. The DNA for the CDR3 is TGCGCCAGCAGCCCCGAAGGCGACCAGCCCCAGCATTTT. Amino acid sequence: CASSPEGDQPQHF.

This clonotype has more than one count but fewer than ten. The chain has TRBV2 and TRBJ2-2; D is possibly TRBD1 (7 bases). This CDR3 is built from 11 residues. In germline, CDR1 is SNHLY, CDR2 FYNNEI. V was trimmed by 6 bases and J by 17 bases, leaving 16 bases between them. CDR3 sequence: CASSLGGTVFF. As DNA, the CDR3 is TGTGCCAGCAGCTTAGGAGGGACAGTCTTTTTT.

There are a few counts of this clonotype. The J gene is TRBJ1-5, the V gene TRBV19, with a weak D call TRBD1 (5 bases). The length of the CDR3 is 14 residues. Per germline, CDR1 LNHDA and CDR2 SQIVND (reference sequence). Deletions cut 6 bases from V and 1 base from J, with 10 bases between. CDR3 bases: TGTGCCAGTAGGAATCGGGACAGCAATCAGCCCCAGCATTTT. Encoded protein: CASRNRDSNQPQHF.

This clonotype was detected only a few times. The gene calls are TRBV7-9 and TRBJ2-7; D gene unclear. Trimming shortened V by 1 base and J by 4 bases, and 8 bases separated the two germline ends. Germline lookup yields CDR1 SEHNR and CDR2 FQNEAQ (reference sequence). There are 13 residues in the CDR3. In nucleotides, the CDR3 is TGTGCCAGCAGCTTAGAGGACGGGTACGAGCAGTACGTC. Translation gives CASSLEDGYEQYV.

J is TRBJ2-1 and V is TRBV5-1, with 9 bases that match TRBD2. J gave up 13 bases and V 4 bases, and 6 bases lay outside the gene matches. The CDR3 is 12 residues long. Germline-derived CDR1 and CDR2 are SGHRS and YFSETQ. CDR3 DNA: TGCGCCAGCAGCCCTAAGCGGGGGGCCCAGTTCTTC. Translating gives CASSPKRGAQFF.

The chain uses TRBV12-3 or TRBV12-4 and TRBJ1-1, with D possibly matching TRBD1 (6 bases). Trimming cost V 2 bases and J 6 bases, with 13 bases left between them. The CDR3 contains 14 residues. As DNA, the CDR3 is TGTGCCAGCAGTTTATTCGGGGGGCGGGCTGAAGCTTTCTTT. Amino acids: CASSLFGGRAEAFF.

The gene calls are TRBV12-3 or TRBV12-4 and TRBJ1-5; TRBD1 might be the D (5 bases). The CDR3 has 15 residues. V was clipped by 6 bases and J by 2 bases, with 14 bases between them. The CDR3 DNA sequence: TGTGCCAGCAGCCCCCGGGGGTCCCGCAATCAGCCCCAGCATTTT. It yields the protein CASSPRGSRNQPQHF.

The chain joins TRBV7-9 to TRBJ2-7; D remains ambiguous. Germline CDR1 and CDR2: SEHNR and FQNEAQ (reference sequence). Deletions cut 3 bases from V and 2 bases from J, with 11 bases between. CDR3 length: 14 residues. The CDR3 here is CASSFSGIPYEQYF. The CDR3 nucleotides read TGTGCCAGCAGCTTTTCAGGAATTCCCTACGAGCAGTACTTC. Based on the CDR3 plus reference TRBV7-9 and TRBJ2-7, the full variable domain is DTGVSQNPRHKITKRGQNVTFRCDPISEHNRLYWYRQTLGQGPEFLTYFQNEAQLEKSRLLSDRFSAERPKGSFSTLEIQRTEQGDSAMYLCASSFSGIPYEQYFGPGTRLTVT.

As concerns this clonotype: This may stem from a read error, because a much larger clone lies one nucleotide away. The V gene is TRBV12-3 or TRBV12-4, the J gene TRBJ2-1; D remains unclear. The CDR3 is 13 residues long. The CDR3 loop is CASSFASTGERFF. CDR3 in DNA: TGTGCCAGCAGTTTCGCCTCAACGGGTGAGCGGTTCTTC.

This clonotype was seen more than once but under ten times. The chain employs TRBV27 and TRBJ1-4; unclear D gene. Per the germline V gene, CDR1 is MNHEY and CDR2 is SMNVEV (reference sequence). Trimming took 2 bases from V and 0 from J, leaving 7 bases between them. This CDR3 has 15 residues. CDR3 coding DNA: TGTGCCAGCAGTTTAGGAGAAGCAACTAATGAAAAACTGTTTTTT. This sequence encodes CASSLGEATNEKLFF.

The rearrangement joins TRBV4-3 to TRBJ2-3; 7 nucleotides line up with TRBD1. Germline V CDR1 and CDR2: LGHNA, YSLEER. There are 15 residues in the CDR3. J gave up 6 bases and V 0 bases, and 6 bases lay outside the gene matches. The DNA for the CDR3 is TGCGCCAGCAGCCAAGATTACAGGGGAGAGGATACGCAGTATTTT. It yields the protein CASSQDYRGEDTQYF.

The chain couples TRBV7-2 to TRBJ2-1; weak D call: TRBD1 (5 bases). There are 13 residues in the CDR3. In germline, CDR1 is SGHTA, CDR2 FQGNSA. Trimming removed 4 bases from V and 5 bases from J, with 9 bases in between. The CDR3 protein is CASSWTQDNEQFF. CDR3 coding DNA: TGTGCCAGCAGCTGGACACAGGACAATGAGCAGTTCTTC.

This clonotype was seen a handful of times. This rearrangement joins TRBV3-1 to TRBJ2-3, with a weak D call TRBD2 (6 bases). The V gene's germline CDR1 is LGHDT and CDR2 YNNKEL (reference sequence). V lost 0 bases and J lost 2, with 12 bases in between. This CDR3 is 16 amino acids long. The CDR3 nucleotides are TGTGCCAGCAGCCAAGACGGCGGGGCTGACACAGATACGCAGTATTTT. The encoded protein is CASSQDGGADTDTQYF.

CDR3 sequence: CASSLFGTGLSNTEAFF. The CDR3 nucleotides read TGTGCCAGCAGCTTGTTTGGGACAGGGTTGTCGAACACTGAAGCTTTCTTT. This chain joins TRBV7-6 and TRBJ1-1, with 9 bases fitting TRBD1. Germline V gene data show CDR1 as SGHVS and CDR2 as FNYEAQ. The ends lost 3 bases at V and 1 base at J; junction bases unmatched: 9. The CDR3 has 17 residues.

The V and J genes are TRBV5-1 and TRBJ1-2, with a tentative D call TRBD1 (6 bases). Trimming took off 4 bases at V and 3 bases at J, with 25 bases between the two ends. The CDR3 has 18 residues. In germline, CDR1 is SGHRS, CDR2 YFSETQ. This chain's CDR3 is CASSETEGDESIDYGYTF. CDR3 in DNA: TGCGCCAGCAGCGAGACCGAGGGGGACGAATCCATAGACTATGGCTACACCTTC.

The chain joins TRBV5-1 to TRBJ2-3; 7 nucleotides agree with TRBD2. The germline gives CDR1 SGHRS, CDR2 YFSETQ. V trimming: 4 bases; J trimming: 2 bases; junction bases outside the gene matches: 16. The CDR3 totals 18 residues. The CDR3 loop is CASSNPPRTSAYTDTQYF. Here the CDR3 DNA reads TGCGCCAGCAGCAACCCTCCTCGAACTAGCGCCTACACAGATACGCAGTATTTT.

This clonotype was seen repeatedly, ten times or more. V and J are TRBV7-8 and TRBJ1-5; a weak D match, TRBD1 (5 bases). This CDR3 region has 17 residues. Germline V gene sequence: CDR1 SGHVS, CDR2 FQNEAQ. Deletions cut 5 bases from V and 0 bases from J, with 17 bases between. CDR3 in amino acids: CASSKVEGTYSNQPQHF. The CDR3 DNA follows: TGTGCCAGCAGCAAGGTGGAGGGGACTTATAGCAATCAGCCCCAGCATTTT.

The CDR3 bases are TGTGCCACCAGTGCCGGGACAGACGACCGGTTCTTC. Amino acid sequence: CATSAGTDDRFF. This chain joins TRBV24-1 and TRBJ2-1; 7 nucleotides line up with TRBD1. Germline trimming cut 5 bases from V and 15 bases from J; bases unmatched to any gene: 9. Germline V lookup: CDR1 KGHDR, CDR2 SFDVKD. The CDR3 totals 12 residues.

This clonotype was detected only a few times. The chain recombines TRBV4-3 with TRBJ2-2, with D perhaps being TRBD1 or TRBD2 (6 bases each). The V gene's germline CDR1 is LGHNA and CDR2 YSLEER. The CDR3 covers 16 residues. V was clipped by 1 base and J by 4 bases, with 13 bases between them. The CDR3 DNA reads as TGCGCCAGCAGCCAAGTGGTCGGGGGCAGCACCGGGGAGCTGTTTTTT. Its translation is CASSQVVGGSTGELFF.

This chain uses TRBV29-1 with TRBJ2-2; either TRBD1 or TRBD2 may supply D (5 bases each). The CDR3 covers 12 residues. V lost 2 bases and J 9 bases, leaving 10 bases between the germline ends. Germline V gives CDR1 SQVTM, CDR2 ANQGSEA. The CDR3 region is CSVEMGTRELFF. DNA of the CDR3: TGCAGCGTTGAAATGGGGACCCGGGAGCTGTTTTTT.

This clonotype has more than one count but fewer than ten. The rearrangement uses TRBV4-1 and TRBJ2-7; possible D gene TRBD2, 5 bases. Between the trimmed V and J ends, which lost 3 bases and 2 bases, there was a span of 14 bases. CDR1 is MGHRA, CDR2 YSYEKL, per germline. The length of the CDR3 is 15 residues. Written as DNA, the CDR3 is TGCGCCAGCAGCCACTTCTGGGAGCTCCCCTACGAGCAGTACTTC. This translates into CASSHFWELPYEQYF.

There are a few counts of this clonotype. J is TRBJ2-5 and V is TRBV19; D not resolved. Germline CDR1 is LNHDA and CDR2 is SQIVND (reference sequence). V was cut by 3 bases and J by 5 bases, with 13 bases left in between. CDR3 size: 14 residues. The DNA for the CDR3 is TGTGCCAGTAGTATGCGATCTGGTGGGGAGACCCAGTACTTC. This encodes CASSMRSGGETQYF. The full variable domain, with the rest looked up from reference TRBV19 and TRBJ2-5, is DGGITQSPKYLFRKEGQNVTLSCEQNLNHDAMYWYRQDPGQGLRLIYYSQIVNDFQKGDIAEGYSVSREKKESFPLTVTSAQKNPTAFYLCASSMRSGGETQYFGPGTRLLVL.

Only a few counts were recorded for this clonotype. The rearrangement joins TRBV6-5 to TRBJ2-5, with D perhaps matching TRBD2 (5 bases). V was clipped by 4 bases and J by 5 bases, with 11 bases between them. This CDR3 spans 13 amino acids. Per germline, CDR1 MNHEY and CDR2 SVGAGI. This CDR3 reads CASSSGSGETQYF. In DNA form, the CDR3 reads TGTGCCAGCAGTTCGGGGTCTGGGGAGACCCAGTACTTC.

Within the sample, this clonotype is medium-sized. The genes are TRBV19 and TRBJ1-2; D may be TRBD1 (5 bases). V lost 6 bases, J lost 0 bases, and 14 bases lay in between. Germline V lookup: CDR1 LNHDA, CDR2 SQIVND (reference sequence). CDR3 length equals 15 residues. This chain's CDR3 is CASRMFQGANYGYTF. As DNA, the CDR3 is TGTGCCAGTAGAATGTTCCAGGGAGCTAACTATGGCTACACCTTC.

The sample holds a few counts of this clonotype. The chain couples TRBV7-6 to TRBJ2-5; 8 bases agree with TRBD2. The CDR3 runs 14 residues. Unmatched junction bases numbered 5, after V lost 4 bases and J lost 4 bases. Looked up from germline, CDR1 is SGHVS and CDR2 is FNYEAQ. This CDR3 reads CASSSAGGIETQYF. The CDR3 DNA sequence: TGTGCCAGCAGCTCGGCGGGGGGCATAGAGACCCAGTACTTC.

The CDR3 reads CASSHHKTSGQAPYEQYF. As DNA, the CDR3 is TGCGCCAGCAGCCACCACAAAACGTCGGGACAGGCCCCCTACGAGCAGTACTTC. The chain has TRBV4-1 and TRBJ2-7; TRBD1 matches at 8 bases. With V trimmed by 3 bases and J by 2 bases, 15 bases remained unmatched. CDR1 and CDR2 (germline): MGHRA, YSYEKL. The CDR3 length is 18 residues.

This clonotype was seen a few times. This chain joins TRBV12-3 or TRBV12-4 and TRBJ2-1; 12 bases agree with TRBD2. Losses at the gene ends were 4 bases for V and 9 bases for J; bases not matched to a gene: 4. This CDR3 region has 14 residues. For the CDR3, the DNA is TGTGCCAGCAGTTCTAGCGGGGGGGCATTTGAGCAGTTCTTC. This encodes CASSSSGGAFEQFF.